This section outlines one T cell receptor (beta chain) sequence together with its context. The data stem from a study of blood T cell repertoires in COVID-19. Study-level information: Samples came from the United States, Italy and Spain, spanning acute and convalescent COVID-19.

Individuals drawn from 24 US areas were about 18 to 89 years old. Participant-given clinical history determined each cohort assignment. Source study methods: Scientists estimated how many nucleated cells there were by amplifying reference gene primers. TCRdb's table, derived via immunoSEQ multiplex PCR, lists solely in-frame clones and lacks some. From that table come the V and J calls and clone size; the DNA was used to work out D and trimming. The profile covers some 410,000 clones, with around nine tenths appearing a single time and approximately 1% taken by the ten largest. The sequenced sample was PBMCs or T cells enriched from blood (not recorded which). The TCR originated in a woman under 40 with acute COVID-19.

CDR3 sequence: CATSDTSGGPVDTQYF. The CDR3 DNA reads as TGTGCCACCAGTGACACCAGCGGGGGGCCGGTAGATACGCAGTATTTT. The rearrangement joins TRBV24-1 to TRBJ2-3, with 9 bases fitting TRBD2. The V gene end was trimmed by 4 bases and the J gene end by 5 bases; junction bases not matched to a gene: 9. In germline, CDR1 is KGHDR, CDR2 SFDVKD. The CDR3 is made up of 16 amino acids.